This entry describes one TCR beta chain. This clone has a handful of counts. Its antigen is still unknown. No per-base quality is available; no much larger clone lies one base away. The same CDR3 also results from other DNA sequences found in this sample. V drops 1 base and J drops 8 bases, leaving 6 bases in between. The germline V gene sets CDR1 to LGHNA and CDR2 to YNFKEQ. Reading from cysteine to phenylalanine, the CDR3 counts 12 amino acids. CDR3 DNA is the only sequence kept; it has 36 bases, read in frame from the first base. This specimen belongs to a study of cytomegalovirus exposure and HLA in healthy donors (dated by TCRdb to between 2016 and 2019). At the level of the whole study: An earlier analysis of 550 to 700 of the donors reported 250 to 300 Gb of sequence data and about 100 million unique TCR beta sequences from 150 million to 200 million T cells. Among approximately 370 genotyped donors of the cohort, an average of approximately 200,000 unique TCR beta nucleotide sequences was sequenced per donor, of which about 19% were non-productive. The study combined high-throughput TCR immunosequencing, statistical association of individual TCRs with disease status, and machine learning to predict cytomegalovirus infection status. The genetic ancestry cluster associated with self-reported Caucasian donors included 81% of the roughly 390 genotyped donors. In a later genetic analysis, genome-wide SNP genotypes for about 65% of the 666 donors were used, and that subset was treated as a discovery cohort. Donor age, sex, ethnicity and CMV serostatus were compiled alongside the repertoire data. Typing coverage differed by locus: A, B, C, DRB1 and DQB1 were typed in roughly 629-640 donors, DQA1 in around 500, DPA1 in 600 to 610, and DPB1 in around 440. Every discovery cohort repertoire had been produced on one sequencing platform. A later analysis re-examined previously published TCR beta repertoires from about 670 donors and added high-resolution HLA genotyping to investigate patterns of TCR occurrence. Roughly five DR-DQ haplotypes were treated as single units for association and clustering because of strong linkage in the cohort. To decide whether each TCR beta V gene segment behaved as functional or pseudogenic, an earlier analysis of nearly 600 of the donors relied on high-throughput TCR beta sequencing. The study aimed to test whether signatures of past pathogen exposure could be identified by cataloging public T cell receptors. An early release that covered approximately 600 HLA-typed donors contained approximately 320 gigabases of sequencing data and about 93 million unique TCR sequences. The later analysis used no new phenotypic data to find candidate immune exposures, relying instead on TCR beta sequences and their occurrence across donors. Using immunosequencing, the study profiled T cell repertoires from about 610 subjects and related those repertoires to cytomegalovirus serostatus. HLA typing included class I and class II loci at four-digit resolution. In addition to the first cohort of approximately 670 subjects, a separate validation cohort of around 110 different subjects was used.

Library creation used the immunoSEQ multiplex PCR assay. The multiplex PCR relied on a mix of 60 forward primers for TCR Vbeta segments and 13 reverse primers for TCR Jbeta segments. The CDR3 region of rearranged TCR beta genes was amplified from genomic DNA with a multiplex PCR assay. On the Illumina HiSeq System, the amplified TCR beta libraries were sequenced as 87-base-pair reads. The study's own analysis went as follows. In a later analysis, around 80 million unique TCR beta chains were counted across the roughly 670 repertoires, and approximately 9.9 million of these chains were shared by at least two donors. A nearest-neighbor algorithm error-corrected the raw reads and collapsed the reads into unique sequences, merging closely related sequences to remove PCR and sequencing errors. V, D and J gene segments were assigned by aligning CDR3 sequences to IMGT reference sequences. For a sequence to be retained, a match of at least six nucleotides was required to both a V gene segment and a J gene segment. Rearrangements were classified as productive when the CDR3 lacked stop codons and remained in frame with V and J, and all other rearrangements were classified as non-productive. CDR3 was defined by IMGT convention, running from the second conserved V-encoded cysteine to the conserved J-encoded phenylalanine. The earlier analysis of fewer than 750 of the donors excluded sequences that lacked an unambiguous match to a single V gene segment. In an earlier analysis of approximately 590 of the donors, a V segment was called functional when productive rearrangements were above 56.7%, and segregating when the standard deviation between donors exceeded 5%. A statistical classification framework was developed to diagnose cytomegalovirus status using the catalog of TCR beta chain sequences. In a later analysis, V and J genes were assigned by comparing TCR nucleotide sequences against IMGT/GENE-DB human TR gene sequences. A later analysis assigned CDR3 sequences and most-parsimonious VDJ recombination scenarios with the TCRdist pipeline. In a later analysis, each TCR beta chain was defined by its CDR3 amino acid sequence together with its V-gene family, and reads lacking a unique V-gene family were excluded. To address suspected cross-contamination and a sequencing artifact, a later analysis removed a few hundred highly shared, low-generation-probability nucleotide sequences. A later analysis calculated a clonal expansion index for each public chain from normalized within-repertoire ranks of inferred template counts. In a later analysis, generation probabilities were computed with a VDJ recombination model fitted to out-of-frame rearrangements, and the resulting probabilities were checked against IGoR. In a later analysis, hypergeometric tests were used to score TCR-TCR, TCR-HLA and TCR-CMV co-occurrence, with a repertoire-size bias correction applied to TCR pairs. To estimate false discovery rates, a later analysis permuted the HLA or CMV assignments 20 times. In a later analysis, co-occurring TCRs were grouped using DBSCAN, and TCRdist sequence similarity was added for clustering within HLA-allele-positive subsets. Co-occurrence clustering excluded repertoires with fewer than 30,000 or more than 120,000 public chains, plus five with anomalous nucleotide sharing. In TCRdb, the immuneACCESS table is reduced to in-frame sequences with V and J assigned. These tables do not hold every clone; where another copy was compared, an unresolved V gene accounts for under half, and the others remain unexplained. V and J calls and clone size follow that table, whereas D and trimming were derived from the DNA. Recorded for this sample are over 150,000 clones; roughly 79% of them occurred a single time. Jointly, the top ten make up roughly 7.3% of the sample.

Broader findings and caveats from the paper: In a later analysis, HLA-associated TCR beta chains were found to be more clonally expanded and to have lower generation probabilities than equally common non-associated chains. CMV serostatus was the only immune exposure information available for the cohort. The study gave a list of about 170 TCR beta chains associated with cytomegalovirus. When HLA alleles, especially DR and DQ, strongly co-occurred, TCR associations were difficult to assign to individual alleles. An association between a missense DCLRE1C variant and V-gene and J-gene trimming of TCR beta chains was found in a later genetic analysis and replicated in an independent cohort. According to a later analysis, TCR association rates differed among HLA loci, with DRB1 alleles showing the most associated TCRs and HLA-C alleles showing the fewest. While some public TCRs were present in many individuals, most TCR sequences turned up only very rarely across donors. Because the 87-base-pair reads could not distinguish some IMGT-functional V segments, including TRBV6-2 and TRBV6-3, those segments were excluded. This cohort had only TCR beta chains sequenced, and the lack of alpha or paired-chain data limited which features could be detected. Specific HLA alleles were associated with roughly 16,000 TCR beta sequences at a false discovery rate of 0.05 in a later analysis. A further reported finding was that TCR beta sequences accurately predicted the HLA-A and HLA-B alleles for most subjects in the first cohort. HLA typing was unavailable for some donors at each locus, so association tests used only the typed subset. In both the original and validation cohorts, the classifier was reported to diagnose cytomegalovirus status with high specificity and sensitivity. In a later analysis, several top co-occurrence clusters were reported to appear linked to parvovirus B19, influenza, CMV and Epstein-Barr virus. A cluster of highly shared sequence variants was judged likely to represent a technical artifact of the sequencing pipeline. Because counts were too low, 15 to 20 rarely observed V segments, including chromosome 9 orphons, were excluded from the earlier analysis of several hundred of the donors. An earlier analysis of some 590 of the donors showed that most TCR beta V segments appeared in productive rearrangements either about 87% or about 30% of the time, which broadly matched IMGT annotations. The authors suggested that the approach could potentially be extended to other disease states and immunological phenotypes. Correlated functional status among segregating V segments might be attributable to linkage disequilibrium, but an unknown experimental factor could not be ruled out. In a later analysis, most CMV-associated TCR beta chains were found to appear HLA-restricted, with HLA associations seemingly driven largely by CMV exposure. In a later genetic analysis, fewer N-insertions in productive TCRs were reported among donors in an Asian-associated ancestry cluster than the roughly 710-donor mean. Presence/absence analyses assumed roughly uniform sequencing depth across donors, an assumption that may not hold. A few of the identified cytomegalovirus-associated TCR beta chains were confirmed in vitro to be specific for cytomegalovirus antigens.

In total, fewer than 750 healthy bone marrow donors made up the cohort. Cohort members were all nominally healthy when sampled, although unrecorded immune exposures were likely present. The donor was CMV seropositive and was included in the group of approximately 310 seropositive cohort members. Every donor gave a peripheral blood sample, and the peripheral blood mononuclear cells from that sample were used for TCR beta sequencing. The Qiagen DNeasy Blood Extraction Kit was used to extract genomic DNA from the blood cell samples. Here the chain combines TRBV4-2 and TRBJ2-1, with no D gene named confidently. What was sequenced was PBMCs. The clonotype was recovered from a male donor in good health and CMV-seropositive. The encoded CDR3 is CASSQVPDEQFF. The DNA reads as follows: TGTGCCAGCAGCCAAGTTCCGGATGAGCAGTTCTTC.